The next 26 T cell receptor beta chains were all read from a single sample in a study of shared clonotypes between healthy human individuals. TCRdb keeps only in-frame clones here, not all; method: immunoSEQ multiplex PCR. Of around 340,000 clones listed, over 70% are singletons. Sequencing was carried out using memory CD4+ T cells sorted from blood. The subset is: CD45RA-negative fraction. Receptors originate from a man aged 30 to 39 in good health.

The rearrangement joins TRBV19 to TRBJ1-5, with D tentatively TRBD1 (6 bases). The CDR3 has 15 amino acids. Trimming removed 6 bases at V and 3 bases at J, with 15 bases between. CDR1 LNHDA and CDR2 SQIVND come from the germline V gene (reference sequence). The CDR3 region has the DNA TGTGCCAGTAGCAGGACAGCGAGGGACAATCAGCCCCAGCATTTT. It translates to CASSRTARDNQPQHF.

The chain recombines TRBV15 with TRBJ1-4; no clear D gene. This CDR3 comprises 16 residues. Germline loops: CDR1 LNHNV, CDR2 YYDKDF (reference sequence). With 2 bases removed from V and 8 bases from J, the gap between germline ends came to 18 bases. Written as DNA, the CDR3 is TGTGCCACCAGCAGACCGACTCAAGCCGAGAGGGAAAAACTGTTTTTT. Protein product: CATSRPTQAEREKLFF.

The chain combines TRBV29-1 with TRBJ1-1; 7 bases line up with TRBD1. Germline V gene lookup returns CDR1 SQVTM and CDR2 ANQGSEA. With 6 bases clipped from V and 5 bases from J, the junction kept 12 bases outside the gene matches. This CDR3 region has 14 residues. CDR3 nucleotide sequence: TGCAGCGTACGGGGGGCACAGGGGAGGACTGAAGCTTTCTTT. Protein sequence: CSVRGAQGRTEAFF.

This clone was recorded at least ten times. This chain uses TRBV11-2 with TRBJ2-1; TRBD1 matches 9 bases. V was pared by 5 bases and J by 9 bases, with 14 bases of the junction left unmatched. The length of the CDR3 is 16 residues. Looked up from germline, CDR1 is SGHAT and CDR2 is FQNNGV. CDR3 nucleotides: TGTGCCAGCAGCCCTTTGGCCCGACAGGGGGTTTTTGAGCAGTTCTTC. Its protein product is CASSPLARQGVFEQFF.

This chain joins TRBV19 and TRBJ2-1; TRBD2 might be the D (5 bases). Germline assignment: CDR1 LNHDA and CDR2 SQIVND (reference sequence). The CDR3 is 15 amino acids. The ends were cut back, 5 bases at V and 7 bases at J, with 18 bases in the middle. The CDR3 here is CASSPPAVGPNEQFF. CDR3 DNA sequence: TGTGCCAGTAGTCCCCCAGCGGTAGGGCCTAATGAGCAGTTCTTC. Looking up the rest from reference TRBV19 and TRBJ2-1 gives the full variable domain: DGGITQSPKYLFRKEGQNVTLSCEQNLNHDAMYWYRQDPGQGLRLIYYSQIVNDFQKGDIAEGYSVSREKKESFPLTVTSAQKNPTAFYLCASSPPAVGPNEQFFGPGTRLTVL.

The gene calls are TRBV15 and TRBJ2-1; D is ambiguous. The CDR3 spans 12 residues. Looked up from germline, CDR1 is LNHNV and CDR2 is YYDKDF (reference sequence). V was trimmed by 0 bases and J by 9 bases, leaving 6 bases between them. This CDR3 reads CATSRDKTEQFF. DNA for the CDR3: TGTGCCACCAGCAGAGATAAGACTGAGCAGTTCTTC.

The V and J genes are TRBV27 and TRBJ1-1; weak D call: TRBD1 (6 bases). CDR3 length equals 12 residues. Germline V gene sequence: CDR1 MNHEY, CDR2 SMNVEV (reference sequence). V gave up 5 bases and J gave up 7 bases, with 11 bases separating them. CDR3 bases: TGTGCCAGCAGTCAGAGGGGGGGTGAAGCTTTCTTT. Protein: CASSQRGGEAFF.

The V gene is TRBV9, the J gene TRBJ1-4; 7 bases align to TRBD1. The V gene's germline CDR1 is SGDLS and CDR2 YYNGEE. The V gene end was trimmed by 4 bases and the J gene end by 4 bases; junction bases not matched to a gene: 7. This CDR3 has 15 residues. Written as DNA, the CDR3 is TGTGCCAGCAGCATTACGACAGGGAATAATGAAAAACTGTTTTTT. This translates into CASSITTGNNEKLFF.

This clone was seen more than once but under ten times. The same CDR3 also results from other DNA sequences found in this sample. The CDR3 sequence: CASSLPRSGTDTQYF. CDR3 DNA: TGTGCCAGCAGCCTCCCCCGGAGCGGCACAGATACGCAGTATTTT. This rearrangement joins TRBV14 to TRBJ2-3; D unclear. The CDR3 covers 15 residues. Trimming pared 4 bases from V and 1 base from J, leaving 12 bases between. Germline CDR1 reads SGHDN; CDR2 reads FVKESK. Combining the CDR3 with reference TRBV14 and TRBJ2-3 gives the whole variable domain EAGVTQFPSHSVIEKGQTVTLRCDPISGHDNLYWYRRVMGKEIKFLLHFVKESKQDESGMPNNRFLAERTGGTYSTLKVQPAELEDSGVYFCASSLPRSGTDTQYFGPGTRLTVL.

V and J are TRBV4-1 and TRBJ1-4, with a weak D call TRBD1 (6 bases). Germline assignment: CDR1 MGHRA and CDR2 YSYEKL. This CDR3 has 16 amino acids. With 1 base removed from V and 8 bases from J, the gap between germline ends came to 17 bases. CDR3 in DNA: TGCGCCAGCAGCCAAGTCCGGGGGGCGATTGACGAAAAACTGTTTTTT. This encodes CASSQVRGAIDEKLFF.

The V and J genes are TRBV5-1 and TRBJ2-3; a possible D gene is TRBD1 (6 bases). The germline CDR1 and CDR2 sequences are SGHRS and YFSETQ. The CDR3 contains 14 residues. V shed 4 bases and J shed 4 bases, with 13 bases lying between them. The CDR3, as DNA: TGCGCCAGCAGCCTGACTGGACAGTCAGATACGCAGTATTTT. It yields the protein CASSLTGQSDTQYF.

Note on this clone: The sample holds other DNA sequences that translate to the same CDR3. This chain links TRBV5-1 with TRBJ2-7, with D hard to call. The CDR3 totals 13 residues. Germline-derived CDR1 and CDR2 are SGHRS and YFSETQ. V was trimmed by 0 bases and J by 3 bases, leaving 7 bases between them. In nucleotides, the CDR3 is TGCGCCAGCAGCTTGGACAACAACTACGAGCAGTACTTC. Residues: CASSLDNNYEQYF. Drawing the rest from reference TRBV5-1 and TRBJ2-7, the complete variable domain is KAGVTQTPRYLIKTRGQQVTLSCSPISGHRSVSWYQQTPGQGLQFLFEYFSETQRNKGNFPGRFSGRQFSNSRSEMNVSTLELGDSALYLCASSLDNNYEQYFGPGTRLTVT.

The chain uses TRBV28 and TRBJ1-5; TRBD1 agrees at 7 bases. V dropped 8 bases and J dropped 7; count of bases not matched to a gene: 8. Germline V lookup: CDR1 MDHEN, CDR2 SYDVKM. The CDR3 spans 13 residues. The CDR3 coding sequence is TGTGCCAGCGGGTACAGGGGCGGGCAGCCCCAGCATTTT. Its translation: CASGYRGGQPQHF.

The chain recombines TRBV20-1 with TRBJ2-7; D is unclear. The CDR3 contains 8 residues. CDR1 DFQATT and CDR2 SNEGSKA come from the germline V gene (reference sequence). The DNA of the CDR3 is TGCAGCACTGCCGAGCAGTACTTC. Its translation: CSTAEQYF.

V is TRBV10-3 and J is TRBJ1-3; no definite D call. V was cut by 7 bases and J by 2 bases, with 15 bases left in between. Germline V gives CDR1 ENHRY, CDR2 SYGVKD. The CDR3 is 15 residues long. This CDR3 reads CAIMTADGAGNTIYF. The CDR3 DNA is TGTGCCATCATGACCGCGGACGGCGCTGGAAACACCATATATTTT.

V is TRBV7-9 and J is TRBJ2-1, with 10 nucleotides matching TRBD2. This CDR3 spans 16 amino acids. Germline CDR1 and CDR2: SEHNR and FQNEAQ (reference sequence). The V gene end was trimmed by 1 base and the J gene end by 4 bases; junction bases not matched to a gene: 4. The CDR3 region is CASSLGGAGGYNEQFF. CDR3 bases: TGTGCCAGCAGCTTAGGCGGAGCGGGAGGGTACAATGAGCAGTTCTTC.

The CDR3 protein is CASSLVWAGTSVYEQFF. DNA for the CDR3: TGTGCCAGCAGCTTAGTGTGGGCCGGGACTAGTGTCTATGAGCAGTTCTTC. The V call is TRBV7-2, the J call TRBJ2-1; 8 positions agree with TRBD2. This CDR3 has 17 amino acids. CDR1 is SGHTA, CDR2 FQGNSA, per germline. Trimming took 1 base from V and 8 from J; bases not matched to a gene: 13. The whole variable domain, remainder taken from reference TRBV7-2 and TRBJ2-1, is GAGVSQSPSNKVTEKGKDVELRCDPISGHTALYWYRQSLGQGLEFLIYFQGNSAPDKSGLPSDRFSAERTGGSVSTLTIQRTQQEDSAVYLCASSLVWAGTSVYEQFFGPGTRLTVL.

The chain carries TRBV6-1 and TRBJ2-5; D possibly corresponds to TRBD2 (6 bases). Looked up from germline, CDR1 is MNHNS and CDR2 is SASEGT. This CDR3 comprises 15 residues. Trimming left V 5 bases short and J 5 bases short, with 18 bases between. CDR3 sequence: CASSQTGLPGETQYF. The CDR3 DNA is TGTGCCAGCAGTCAAACGGGACTCCCGGGGGAGACCCAGTACTTC.

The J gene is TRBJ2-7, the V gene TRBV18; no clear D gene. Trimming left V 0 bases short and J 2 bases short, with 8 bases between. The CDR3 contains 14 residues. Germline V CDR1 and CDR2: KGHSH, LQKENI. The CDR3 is CASSPPAPPYEQYF. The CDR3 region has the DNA TGTGCCAGCTCACCACCCGCCCCTCCCTACGAGCAGTACTTC.

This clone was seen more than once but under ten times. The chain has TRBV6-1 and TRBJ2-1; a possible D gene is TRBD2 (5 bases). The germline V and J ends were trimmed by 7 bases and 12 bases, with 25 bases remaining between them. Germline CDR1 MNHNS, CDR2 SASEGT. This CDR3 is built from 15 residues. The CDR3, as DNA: TGTGCCAGCACCCGACAAGGCGCGGCGGGCAATCCGCAGTTCTTC. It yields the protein CASTRQGAAGNPQFF.

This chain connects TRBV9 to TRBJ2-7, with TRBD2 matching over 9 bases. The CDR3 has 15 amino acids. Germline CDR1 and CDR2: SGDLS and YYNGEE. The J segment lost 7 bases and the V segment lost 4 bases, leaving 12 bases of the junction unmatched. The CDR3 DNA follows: TGTGCCAGCAGCCCTGAGTTGGGACTAGCAAGTGAGCAGTACTTC. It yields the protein CASSPELGLASEQYF. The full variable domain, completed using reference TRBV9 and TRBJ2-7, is DSGVTQTPKHLITATGQRVTLRCSPRSGDLSVYWYQQSLDQGLQFLIQYYNGEERAKGNILERFSAQQFPDLHSELNLSSLELGDSALYFCASSPELGLASEQYFGPGTRLTVT.

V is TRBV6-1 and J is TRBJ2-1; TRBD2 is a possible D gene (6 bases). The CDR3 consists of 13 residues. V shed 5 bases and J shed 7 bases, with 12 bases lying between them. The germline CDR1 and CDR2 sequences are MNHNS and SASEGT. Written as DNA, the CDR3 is TGTGCCAGCAGTCGGGGGAATTGGAATGAGCAGTTCTTC. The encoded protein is CASSRGNWNEQFF.

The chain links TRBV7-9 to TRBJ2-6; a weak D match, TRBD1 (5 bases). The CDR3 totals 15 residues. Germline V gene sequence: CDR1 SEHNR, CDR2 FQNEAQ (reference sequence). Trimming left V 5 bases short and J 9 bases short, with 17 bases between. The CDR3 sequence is CASSHRNSPHNVLTF. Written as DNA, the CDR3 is TGTGCCAGCAGCCACAGGAACAGTCCCCACAACGTCCTGACTTTC. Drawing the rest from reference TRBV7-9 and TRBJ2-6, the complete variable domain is DTGVSQNPRHKITKRGQNVTFRCDPISEHNRLYWYRQTLGQGPEFLTYFQNEAQLEKSRLLSDRFSAERPKGSFSTLEIQRTEQGDSAMYLCASSHRNSPHNVLTFGAGSRLTVL.

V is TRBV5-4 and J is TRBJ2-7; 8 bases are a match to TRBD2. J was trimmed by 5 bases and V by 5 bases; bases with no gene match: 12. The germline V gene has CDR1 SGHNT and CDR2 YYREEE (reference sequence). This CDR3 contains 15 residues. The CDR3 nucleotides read TGTGCCAGCAGGGCTAACAGCGGGGGTTCGGACGAGCAGTACTTC. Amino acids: CASRANSGGSDEQYF.

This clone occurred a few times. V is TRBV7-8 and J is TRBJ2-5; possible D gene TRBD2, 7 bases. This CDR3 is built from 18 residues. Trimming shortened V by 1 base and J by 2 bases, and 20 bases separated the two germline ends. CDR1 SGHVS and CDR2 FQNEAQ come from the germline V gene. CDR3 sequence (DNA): TGTGCCAGCAGCTTAGTCGTGGGGGGGCACACCTATCAAGAGACCCAGTACTTC. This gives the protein CASSLVVGGHTYQETQYF.

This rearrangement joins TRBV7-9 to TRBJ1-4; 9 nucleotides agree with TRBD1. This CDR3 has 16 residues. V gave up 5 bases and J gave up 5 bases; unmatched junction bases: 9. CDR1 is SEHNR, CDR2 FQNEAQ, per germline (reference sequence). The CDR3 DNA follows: TGTGCCAGCAGCCCCAACTCCGGGACAGGGAATGAAAAACTGTTTTTT. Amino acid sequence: CASSPNSGTGNEKLFF.